The 10 T cell receptor beta chains in this list originate from one sample, sequenced in a study of T-cell memory formation after mild COVID-19. TCRdb reanalysed the 5' RACE reads using MiXCR and keeps one entry per CDR3 protein. The top ten hold less than 25% of the sample, which has about 360,000 distinct CDR3 sequences, about an eighth seen once. The sequenced sample consisted of PBMCs or a T cell subset sorted from them (not recorded which). The receptors shown here come from a man younger than 35 who had mild COVID-19 (a few samples of this study predate the infection). Cell type and time point are not known.

This clonotype occurred many times. The chain combines TRBV9 with TRBJ2-7; TRBD2 matches at 7 bases. Per germline, CDR1 SGDLS and CDR2 YYNGEE. V lost 0 bases, J lost 4 bases, and 4 bases stayed unmatched. The CDR3 loop spans 14 amino acids. Here the CDR3 DNA reads TGTGCCAGCAGCGTAGGGCTAGCGGTTTACGAGCAGTACTTC. Translated, it gives CASSVGLAVYEQYF.

The chain employs TRBV7-8 and TRBJ2-7, with a possible D match to TRBD2 (7 bases). This CDR3 has 13 amino acids. V shed 8 bases and J shed 0 bases, with 11 bases lying between them. The germline V gene has CDR1 SGHVS and CDR2 FQNEAQ. CDR3 protein: CASGRGVSYEQYF. DNA of the CDR3: TGTGCCAGCGGGAGGGGGGTCTCCTACGAGCAGTACTTC.

This chain uses TRBV9 with TRBJ1-2; unclear D gene. Germline CDR1 SGDLS, CDR2 YYNGEE. The CDR3 spans 12 residues. V shed 4 bases and J shed 10 bases, with 14 bases lying between them. CDR3 amino acids: CASSPQHGVYTF. The CDR3 coding sequence is TGTGCCAGCAGCCCCCAACATGGGGTCTACACCTTC.

The CDR3 bases are TGTGCCAGCAGCCACTCCCCCGGACAGGGAGACACCGGGGAGCTGTTTTTT. Amino acids: CASSHSPGQGDTGELFF. This chain connects TRBV28 to TRBJ2-2, with 8 bases fitting TRBD1. V was clipped by 6 bases and J by 3 bases; unmatched bases: 12. Germline V gene lookup returns CDR1 MDHEN and CDR2 SYDVKM. The CDR3 totals 17 residues.

This chain connects TRBV6-1 to TRBJ2-7; D is unresolved. Germline V lookup: CDR1 MNHNS, CDR2 SASEGT. Trimming stripped 10 bases from V and 1 base from J, with 14 bases between. The CDR3 runs 13 residues. CDR3 loop: CAIIPSYSYEQYF. The CDR3 DNA reads as TGTGCCATCATTCCTAGTTATTCCTACGAGCAGTACTTC.

This clonotype turned up a few times. The CDR3, as DNA: TGTGCCAGCACCTCCTTCGGGACAGGGTTCTCTGGGGCCAACGTCCTGACTTTC. Translating gives CASTSFGTGFSGANVLTF. The rearrangement joins TRBV6-5 to TRBJ2-6; TRBD1 matches 9 bases. The germline V gene has CDR1 MNHEY and CDR2 SVGAGI. J gave up 0 bases and V 7 bases, and 10 bases lay outside the gene matches. The CDR3 has 18 amino acids.

The chain uses TRBV7-9 and TRBJ2-7, with D perhaps given as TRBD1 or TRBD2 (5 bases each). The V gene's germline CDR1 is SEHNR and CDR2 FQNEAQ (reference sequence). Trimming took 5 bases from V and 3 from J, leaving 11 bases between them. The CDR3 spans 13 residues. The CDR3 coding sequence is TGTGCCAGCAGCGAAGTTGGGGGCTACGAGCAGTACTTC. Amino acids: CASSEVGGYEQYF.

This sequence joins TRBV7-9 and TRBJ2-5; D is uncertain. The germline V and J ends were trimmed by 5 bases and 0 bases, with 10 bases remaining between them. The germline V gene has CDR1 SEHNR and CDR2 FQNEAQ (reference sequence). The CDR3 runs 14 residues. CDR3 bases: TGTGCCAGCAGCACGTCCTTGTACCAAGAGACCCAGTACTTC. Translated, it gives CASSTSLYQETQYF.

This clonotype was counted only a few times. V usage is TRBV11-1 and J usage is TRBJ1-1, with D possibly TRBD1 on 5 matching bases. Germline lookup yields CDR1 SGHAT and CDR2 FQDESV (reference sequence). The CDR3 totals 11 residues. V lost 3 bases and J lost 11, with 10 bases in between. The DNA of the CDR3 is TGTGCCAGCAGCTTCGGGGGGATGGCTTTCTTT. Translating gives CASSFGGMAFF.

This clonotype was seen a handful of times. The gene calls are TRBV29-1 and TRBJ2-2; 7 bases map to TRBD1. Looked up from germline, CDR1 is SQVTM and CDR2 is ANQGSEA. V dropped 7 bases and J dropped 7; count of bases not matched to a gene: 6. The CDR3 is made up of 12 amino acids. CDR3 DNA: TGCAGCGGCTTGACAGGGCTCGGGGAGCTGTTTTTT. Its translation: CSGLTGLGELFF.